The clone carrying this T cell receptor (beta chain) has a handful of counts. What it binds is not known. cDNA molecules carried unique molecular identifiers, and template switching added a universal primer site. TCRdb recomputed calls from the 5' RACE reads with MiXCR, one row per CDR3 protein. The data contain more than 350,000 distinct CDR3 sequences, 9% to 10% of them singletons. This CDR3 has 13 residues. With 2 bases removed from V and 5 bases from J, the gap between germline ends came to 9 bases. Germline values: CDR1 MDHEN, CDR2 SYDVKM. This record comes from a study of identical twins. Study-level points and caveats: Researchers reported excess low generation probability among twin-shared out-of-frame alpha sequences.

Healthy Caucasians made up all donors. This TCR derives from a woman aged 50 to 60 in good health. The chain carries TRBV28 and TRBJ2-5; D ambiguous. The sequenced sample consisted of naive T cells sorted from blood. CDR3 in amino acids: CASSLRMLETQYF. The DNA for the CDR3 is TGTGCCAGCAGTTTACGCATGCTGGAGACCCAGTACTTC.